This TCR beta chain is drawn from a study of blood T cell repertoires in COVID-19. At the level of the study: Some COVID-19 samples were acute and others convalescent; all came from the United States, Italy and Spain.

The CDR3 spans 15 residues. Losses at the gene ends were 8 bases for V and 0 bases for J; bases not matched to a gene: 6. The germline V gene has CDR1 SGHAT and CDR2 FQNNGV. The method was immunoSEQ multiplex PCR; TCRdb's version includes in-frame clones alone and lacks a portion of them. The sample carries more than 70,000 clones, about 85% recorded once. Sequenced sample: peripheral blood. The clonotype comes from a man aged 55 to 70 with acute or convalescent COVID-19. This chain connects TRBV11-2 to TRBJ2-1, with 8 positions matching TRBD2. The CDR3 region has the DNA TGTGCCAGCCGCGCTAGCGGGTACTCCTACAATGAGCAGTTCTTC. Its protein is CASRASGYSYNEQFF.